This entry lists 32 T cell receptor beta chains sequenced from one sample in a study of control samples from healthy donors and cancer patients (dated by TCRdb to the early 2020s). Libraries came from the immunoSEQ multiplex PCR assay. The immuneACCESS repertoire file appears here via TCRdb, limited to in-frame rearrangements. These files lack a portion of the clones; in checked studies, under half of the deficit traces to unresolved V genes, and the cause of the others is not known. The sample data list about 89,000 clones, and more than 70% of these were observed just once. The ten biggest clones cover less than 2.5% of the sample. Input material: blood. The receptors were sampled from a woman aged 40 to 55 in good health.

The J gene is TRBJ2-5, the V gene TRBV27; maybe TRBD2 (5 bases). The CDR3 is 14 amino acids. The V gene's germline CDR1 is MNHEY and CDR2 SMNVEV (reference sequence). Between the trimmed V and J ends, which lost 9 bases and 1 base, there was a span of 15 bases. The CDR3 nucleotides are TGTGCCAGTCGGCTGAGCGGAGGCCAAGAGACCCAGTACTTC. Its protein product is CASRLSGGQETQYF.

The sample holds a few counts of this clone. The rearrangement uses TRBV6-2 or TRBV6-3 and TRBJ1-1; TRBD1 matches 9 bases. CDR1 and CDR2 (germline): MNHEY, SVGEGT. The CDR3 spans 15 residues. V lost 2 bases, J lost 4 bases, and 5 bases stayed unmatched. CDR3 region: CASSYRGQGGTEAFF. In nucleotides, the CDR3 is TGTGCCAGCAGTTACCGGGGACAGGGAGGCACTGAAGCTTTCTTT.

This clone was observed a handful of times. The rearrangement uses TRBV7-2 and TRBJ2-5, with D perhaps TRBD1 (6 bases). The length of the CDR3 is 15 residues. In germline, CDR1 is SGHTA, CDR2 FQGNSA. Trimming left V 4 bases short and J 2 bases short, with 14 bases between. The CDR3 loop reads CASSSGVALQETQYF. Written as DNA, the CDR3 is TGTGCCAGCAGCTCAGGGGTAGCGTTACAAGAGACCCAGTACTTC.

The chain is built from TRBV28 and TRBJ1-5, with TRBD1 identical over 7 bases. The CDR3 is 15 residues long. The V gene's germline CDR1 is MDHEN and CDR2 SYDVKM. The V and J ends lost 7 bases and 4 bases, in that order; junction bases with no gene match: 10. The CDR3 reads CASNQGGGPNQPQHF. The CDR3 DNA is TGTGCCAGCAACCAGGGAGGGGGCCCGAATCAGCCCCAGCATTTT.

CDR3 region: CASSVAVGETANTEAFF. In DNA, the CDR3 is TGTGCCAGCAGCGTAGCTGTGGGTGAGACAGCCAACACTGAAGCTTTCTTT. The chain is built from TRBV9 and TRBJ1-1; TRBD1 is a possible D gene (5 bases). Trimming took 0 bases from V and 2 from J, leaving 17 bases between them. There are 17 residues in the CDR3. From germline, CDR1 is SGDLS and CDR2 YYNGEE.

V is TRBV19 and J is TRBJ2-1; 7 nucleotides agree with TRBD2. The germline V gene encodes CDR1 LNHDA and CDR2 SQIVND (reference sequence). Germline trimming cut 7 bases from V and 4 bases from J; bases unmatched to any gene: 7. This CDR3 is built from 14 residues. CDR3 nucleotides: TGTGCCAGTACCGCCGCGGGGGTTTACAATGAGCAGTTCTTC. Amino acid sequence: CASTAAGVYNEQFF.

The CDR3 DNA reads TGTGCCAGCAGTGAATGGGTGGGGGTTCCCTTGAACACTGAAGCTTTCTTT. It specifies CASSEWVGVPLNTEAFF. The J gene is TRBJ1-1, the V gene TRBV2, with a possible D match to TRBD1 (5 bases). Trimming stripped 2 bases from V and 0 bases from J, with 16 bases between. In germline, CDR1 is SNHLY, CDR2 FYNNEI. The CDR3 runs to 17 residues.

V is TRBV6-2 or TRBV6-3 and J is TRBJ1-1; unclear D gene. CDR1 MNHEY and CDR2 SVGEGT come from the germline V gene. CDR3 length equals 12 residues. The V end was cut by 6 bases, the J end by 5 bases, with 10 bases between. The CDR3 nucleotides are TGTGCCAGCAGCCGTACCAGAACTGAAGCTTTCTTT. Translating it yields CASSRTRTEAFF.

CDR3 protein: CASSYVRTGGGYGYTF. The CDR3 region has the DNA TGTGCCAGCAGTTACGTCCGTACAGGGGGCGGCTATGGCTACACCTTC. This chain uses TRBV6-5 with TRBJ1-2; 9 bases line up with TRBD1. This CDR3 has 16 residues. Germline CDR1 is MNHEY and CDR2 is SVGAGI. V trimming: 2 bases; J trimming: 4 bases; junction bases outside the gene matches: 8.

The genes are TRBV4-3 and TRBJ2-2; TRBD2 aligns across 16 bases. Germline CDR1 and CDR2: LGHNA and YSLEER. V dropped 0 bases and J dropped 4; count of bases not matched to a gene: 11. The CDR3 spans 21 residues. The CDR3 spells CASSQDRGLAGGPSITGELFF. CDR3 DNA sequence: TGCGCCAGCAGCCAAGATCGGGGACTAGCGGGGGGGCCGTCGATCACCGGGGAGCTGTTTTTT.

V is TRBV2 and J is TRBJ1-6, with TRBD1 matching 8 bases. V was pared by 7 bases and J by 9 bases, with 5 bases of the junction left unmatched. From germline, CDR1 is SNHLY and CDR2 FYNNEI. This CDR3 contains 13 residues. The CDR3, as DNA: TGTGCCAGCACCCAGGGGGCAGGTTCACCCCTCCACTTT. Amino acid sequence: CASTQGAGSPLHF.

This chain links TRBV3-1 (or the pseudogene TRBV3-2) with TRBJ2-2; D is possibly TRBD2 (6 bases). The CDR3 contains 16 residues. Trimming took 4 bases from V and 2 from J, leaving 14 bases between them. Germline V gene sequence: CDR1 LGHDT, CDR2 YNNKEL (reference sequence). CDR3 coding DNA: TGTGCCAGCAGCCTCCACGGTAGCGGAAACACCGGGGAGCTGTTTTTT. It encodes CASSLHGSGNTGELFF.

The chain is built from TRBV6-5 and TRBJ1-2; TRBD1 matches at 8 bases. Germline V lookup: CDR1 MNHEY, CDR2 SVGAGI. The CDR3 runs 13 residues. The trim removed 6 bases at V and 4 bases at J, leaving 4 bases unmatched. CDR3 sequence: CASRGTGTYGYTF. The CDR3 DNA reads TGTGCCAGCAGGGGGACAGGAACCTATGGCTACACCTTC.

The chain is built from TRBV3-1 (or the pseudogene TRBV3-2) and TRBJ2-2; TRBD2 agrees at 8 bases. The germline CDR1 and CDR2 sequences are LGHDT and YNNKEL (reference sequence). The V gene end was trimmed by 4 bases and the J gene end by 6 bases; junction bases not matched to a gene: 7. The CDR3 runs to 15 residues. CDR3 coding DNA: TGTGCCAGCAGCCCCTTAGCGGGGTGGGCCGGGGAGCTGTTTTTT. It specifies CASSPLAGWAGELFF.

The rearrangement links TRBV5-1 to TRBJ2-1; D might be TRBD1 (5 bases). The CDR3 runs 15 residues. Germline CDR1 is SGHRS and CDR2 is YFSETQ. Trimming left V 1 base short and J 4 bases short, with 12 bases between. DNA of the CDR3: TGCGCCAGCAGCTTGCCAAAGTCAGGGTACAATGAGCAGTTCTTC. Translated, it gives CASSLPKSGYNEQFF.

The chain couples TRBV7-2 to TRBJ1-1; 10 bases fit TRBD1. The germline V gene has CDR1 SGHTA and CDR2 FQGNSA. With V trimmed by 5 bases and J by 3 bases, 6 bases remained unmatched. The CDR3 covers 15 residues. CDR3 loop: CASSPETGGDTEAFF. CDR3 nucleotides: TGTGCCAGCAGCCCAGAGACAGGGGGCGACACTGAAGCTTTCTTT.

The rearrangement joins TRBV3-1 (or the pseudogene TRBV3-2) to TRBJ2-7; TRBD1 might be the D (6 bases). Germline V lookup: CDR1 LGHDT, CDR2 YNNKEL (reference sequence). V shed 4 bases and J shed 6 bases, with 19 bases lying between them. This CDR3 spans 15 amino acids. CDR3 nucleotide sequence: TGTGCCAGCAGCCCAGGTGAGACAGGCCCCACCGAGCAGTACTTC. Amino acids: CASSPGETGPTEQYF.

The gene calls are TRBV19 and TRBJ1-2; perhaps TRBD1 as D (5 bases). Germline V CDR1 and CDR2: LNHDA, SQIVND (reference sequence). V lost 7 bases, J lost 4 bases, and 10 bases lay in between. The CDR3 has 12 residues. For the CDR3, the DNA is TGTGCCAGTACAGGGACCGCCTATGGCTACACCTTC. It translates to CASTGTAYGYTF.

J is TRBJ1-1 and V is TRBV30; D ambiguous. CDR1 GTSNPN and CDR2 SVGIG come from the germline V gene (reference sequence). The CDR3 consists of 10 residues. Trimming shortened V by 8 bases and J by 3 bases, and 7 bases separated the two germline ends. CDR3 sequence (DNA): TGTGCCGCCCTGTACACTGAAGCTTTCTTT. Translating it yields CAALYTEAFF.

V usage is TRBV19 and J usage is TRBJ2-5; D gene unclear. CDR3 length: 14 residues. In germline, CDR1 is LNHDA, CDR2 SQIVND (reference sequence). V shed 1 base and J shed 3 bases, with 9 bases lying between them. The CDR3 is CASSIVSVKETQYF. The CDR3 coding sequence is TGTGCCAGTAGTATAGTTTCGGTAAAAGAGACCCAGTACTTC.

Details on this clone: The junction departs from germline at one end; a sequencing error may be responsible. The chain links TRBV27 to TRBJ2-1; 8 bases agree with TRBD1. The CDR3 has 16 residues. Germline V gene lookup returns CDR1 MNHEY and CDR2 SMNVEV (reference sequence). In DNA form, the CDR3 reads TGTGCCAGCAGCTTATCTCCGGGACAGGTCATCAATGAGCAGTTCTTC. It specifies CASSLSPGQVINEQFF.

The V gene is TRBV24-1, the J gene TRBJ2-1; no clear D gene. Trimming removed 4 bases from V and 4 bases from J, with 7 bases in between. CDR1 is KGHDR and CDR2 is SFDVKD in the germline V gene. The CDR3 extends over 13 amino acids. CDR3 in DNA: TGTGCCACCAGTGACCCGAATTACAATGAGCAGTTCTTC. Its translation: CATSDPNYNEQFF.

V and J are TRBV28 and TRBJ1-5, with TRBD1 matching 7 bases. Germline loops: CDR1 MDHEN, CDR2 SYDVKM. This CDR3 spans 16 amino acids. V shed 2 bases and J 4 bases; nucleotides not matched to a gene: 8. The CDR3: CASSLPGGGANQPQHF. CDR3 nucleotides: TGTGCCAGCAGTTTACCCGGAGGGGGCGCGAATCAGCCCCAGCATTTT.

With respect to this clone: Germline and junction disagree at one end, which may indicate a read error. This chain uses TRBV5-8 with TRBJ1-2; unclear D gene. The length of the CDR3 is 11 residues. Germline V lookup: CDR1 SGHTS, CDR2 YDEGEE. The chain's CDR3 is CASSLMGTLKF. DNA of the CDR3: TGTGCCAGCAGCTTGATGGGCACCCTGAAATTC.

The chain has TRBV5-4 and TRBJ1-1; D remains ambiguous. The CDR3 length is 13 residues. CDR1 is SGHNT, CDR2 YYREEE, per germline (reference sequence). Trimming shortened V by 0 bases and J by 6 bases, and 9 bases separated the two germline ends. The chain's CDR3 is CASSLANFPEAFF. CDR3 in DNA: TGTGCCAGCAGCTTGGCCAATTTCCCTGAAGCTTTCTTT.

DNA of the CDR3: TGTGCCAGCAGCCTGACTAGCGGGGGGGCTAGCACAGATACGCAGTATTTT. Its protein is CASSLTSGGASTDTQYF. The chain carries TRBV7-2 and TRBJ2-3, with TRBD2 matching over 14 bases. The V segment lost 5 bases and the J segment 0 bases; nucleotides outside the gene matches: 4. Germline CDR1 SGHTA, CDR2 FQGNSA. CDR3 length equals 17 residues.

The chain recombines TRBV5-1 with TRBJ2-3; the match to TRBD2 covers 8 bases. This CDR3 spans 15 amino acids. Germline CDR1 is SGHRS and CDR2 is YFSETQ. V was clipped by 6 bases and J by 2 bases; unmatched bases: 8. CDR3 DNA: TGCGCCAGCAAGAACAGCGGGGGACTCACAGATACGCAGTATTTT. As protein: CASKNSGGLTDTQYF.

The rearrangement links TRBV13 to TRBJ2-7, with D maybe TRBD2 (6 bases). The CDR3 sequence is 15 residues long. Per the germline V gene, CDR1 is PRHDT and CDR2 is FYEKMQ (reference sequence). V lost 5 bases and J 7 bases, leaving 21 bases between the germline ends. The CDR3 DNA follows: TGTGCCAGCAGCACATCGGACTACTACGTGAAAGAGCAGTACTTC. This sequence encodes CASSTSDYYVKEQYF.

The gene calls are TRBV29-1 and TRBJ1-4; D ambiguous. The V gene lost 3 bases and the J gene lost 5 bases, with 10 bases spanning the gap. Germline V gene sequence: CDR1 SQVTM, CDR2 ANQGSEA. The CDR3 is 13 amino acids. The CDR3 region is CSVEVGRNEKLFF. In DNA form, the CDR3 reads TGCAGCGTTGAGGTTGGCAGAAATGAAAAACTGTTTTTT.

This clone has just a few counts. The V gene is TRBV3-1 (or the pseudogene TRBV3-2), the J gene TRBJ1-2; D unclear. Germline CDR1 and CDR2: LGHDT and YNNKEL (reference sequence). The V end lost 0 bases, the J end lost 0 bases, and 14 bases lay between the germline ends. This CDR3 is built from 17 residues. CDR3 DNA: TGTGCCAGCAGCCAAGAGGCTCTGGGCAGCTCTAACTATGGCTACACCTTC. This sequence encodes CASSQEALGSSNYGYTF.

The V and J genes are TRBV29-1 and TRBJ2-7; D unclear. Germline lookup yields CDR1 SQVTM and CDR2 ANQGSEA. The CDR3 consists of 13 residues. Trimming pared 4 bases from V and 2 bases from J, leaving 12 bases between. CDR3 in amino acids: CSVVWYGTYEQYF. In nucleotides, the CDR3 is TGCAGCGTTGTTTGGTACGGAACCTACGAGCAGTACTTC.

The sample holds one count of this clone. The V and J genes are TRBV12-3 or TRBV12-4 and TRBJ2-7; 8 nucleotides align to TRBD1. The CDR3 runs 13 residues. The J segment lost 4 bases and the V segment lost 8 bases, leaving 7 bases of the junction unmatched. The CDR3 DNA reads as TGTGCCAGCCGTGACAGGGGAGAGTACGAGCAGTACTTC. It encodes CASRDRGEYEQYF.